Listed here are 29 T cell receptor beta chains from one sample, sequenced in a study. TCRdb used MiXCR to reprocess the reads, holding one entry per CDR3 protein. The profile shows some 4,500 distinct CDR3 sequences, around 8.1% of them singletons. The sample consisted of CD4+ T cells from synovial fluid. The receptors stem from a human donor with rheumatoid arthritis.

This clonotype was seen many times. One end of the junction fails to match germline, which may point to a read error. The chain recombines TRBV27 with TRBJ2-5, with D perhaps assigned TRBD1 or TRBD2 (7 bases each). This CDR3 is 14 amino acids long. Looked up from germline, CDR1 is MNHEY and CDR2 is SMNVEV (reference sequence). CDR3 bases: TGTGCCAGCAGTCCCCAGGGGGTAGCGGGTCCTCGGGATTTC. This sequence encodes CASSPQGVAGPRDF.

This clonotype was seen at least ten times. This CDR3 is CASGTGGAETQYF. The CDR3 DNA is TGTGCCAGCGGGACAGGGGGCGCGGAGACCCAGTACTTC. The rearrangement uses TRBV28 and TRBJ2-5; 12 positions match TRBD1. This CDR3 contains 13 residues. V lost 8 bases, J lost 5 bases, and 3 bases stayed unmatched. The germline CDR1 and CDR2 sequences are MDHEN and SYDVKM.

This clonotype was observed a few times. The CDR3 sequence: CATDRGLGTEAFF. DNA of the CDR3: TGTGCCACTGACAGGGGGCTGGGCACTGAAGCTTTCTTT. V gene TRBV2 combines with J gene TRBJ1-1, with 10 nucleotides matching TRBD1. CDR1 and CDR2 (germline): SNHLY, FYNNEI. This CDR3 is 13 amino acids long. V gave up 10 bases and J gave up 4 bases; unmatched junction bases: 6.

This clonotype is labeled medium-sized. This chain joins TRBV20-1 and TRBJ2-1, with TRBD2 identical over 9 bases. The CDR3 consists of 14 residues. CDR1 is DFQATT, CDR2 SNEGSKA, per germline (reference sequence). Unmatched junction bases numbered 5, after V lost 3 bases and J lost 5 bases. CDR3 nucleotide sequence: TGCAGTGCTAGGGTGCCTAGCGGGAACAATGAGCAGTTCTTC. Protein sequence: CSARVPSGNNEQFF.

The chain couples TRBV12-3 or TRBV12-4 to TRBJ2-7; D uncertain. V was pared by 6 bases and J by 7 bases, with 16 bases between. The CDR3 sequence is 13 residues long. In DNA, the CDR3 is TGTGCCAGCAGCCCTGGGCCGCTGAGGGAGCAGTACTTC. Translating gives CASSPGPLREQYF.

By sample share, this clonotype is medium-sized (0.01 to 0.1%). The gene calls are TRBV7-2 and TRBJ1-4; D unresolved. The CDR3 is 14 residues long. CDR1 and CDR2 (germline): SGHTA, FQGNSA. The V end was cut by 8 bases, the J end by 4 bases, with 14 bases between. The chain's CDR3 is CASSTEAHNEKLFF. The CDR3 bases are TGTGCCAGCTCAACGGAGGCCCATAATGAAAAACTGTTTTTT.

This clonotype is medium-sized. The genes are TRBV19 and TRBJ2-7; a weak D match, TRBD2 (5 bases). The CDR3 is made up of 14 amino acids. Germline V gives CDR1 LNHDA, CDR2 SQIVND (reference sequence). Deletions cut 3 bases from V and 3 bases from J, with 12 bases between. The CDR3 bases are TGTGCCAGTAGTATTCGCGGGCGCGACTACGAGCAGTACTTC. Protein: CASSIRGRDYEQYF.

The chain couples TRBV20-1 to TRBJ2-4; D is uncertain. Looked up from germline, CDR1 is DFQATT and CDR2 is SNEGSKA (reference sequence). V shed 5 bases and J shed 4 bases, with 15 bases lying between them. There are 14 residues in the CDR3. CDR3 in amino acids: CSAGRAGVKNIQYF. Written as DNA, the CDR3 is TGCAGTGCTGGAAGGGCAGGCGTTAAAAACATTCAGTACTTC.

This clonotype is judged medium-sized. V is TRBV28 and J is TRBJ2-1, with 8 bases identical to TRBD2. The CDR3 is 15 amino acids. Germline V gene lookup returns CDR1 MDHEN and CDR2 SYDVKM. V was pared by 6 bases and J by 4 bases, with 8 bases of the junction left unmatched. CDR3 region: CASRILAAQYNEQFF. The CDR3 region has the DNA TGTGCCAGCAGAATACTAGCGGCCCAATACAATGAGCAGTTCTTC. Full variable domain (outside the CDR3, taken from reference TRBV28 and TRBJ2-1): DVKVTQSSRYLVKRTGEKVFLECVQDMDHENMFWYRQDPGLGLRLIYFSYDVKMKEKGDIPEGYSVSREKKERFSLILESASTNQTSMYLCASRILAAQYNEQFFGPGTRLTVL.

This clonotype was counted a few times. The chain recombines TRBV11-3 with TRBJ1-1; D unresolved. This CDR3 has 12 amino acids. Germline-derived CDR1 and CDR2 are SGHNT and YENEEA. Trimming pared 0 bases from V and 7 bases from J, leaving 6 bases between. In DNA, the CDR3 is TGTGCCAGCAGCTTAGATCTAAATGAAGCTTTCTTT. It codes for CASSLDLNEAFF.

Only a few counts were recorded for this clonotype. The chain carries TRBV9 and TRBJ1-1; D possibly corresponds to TRBD1 (5 bases). CDR1 is SGDLS and CDR2 is YYNGEE in the germline V gene. The CDR3 sequence is 16 residues long. V was pared by 0 bases and J by 3 bases, with 15 bases between. CDR3 in amino acids: CASSVEGRAMDTEAFF. The CDR3 nucleotides are TGTGCCAGCAGCGTAGAAGGCAGGGCCATGGACACTGAAGCTTTCTTT.

This clonotype is medium-sized within its sample. Written as DNA, the CDR3 is TGTGCCAGTAGCGCCCCTGAGGGCAATGAGCAGTTCTTC. This gives the protein CASSAPEGNEQFF. The chain joins TRBV19 to TRBJ2-1, with a weak D call TRBD2 (5 bases). Per germline, CDR1 LNHDA and CDR2 SQIVND (reference sequence). Trimming left V 6 bases short and J 6 bases short, with 12 bases between. The CDR3 totals 13 residues.

This clonotype was detected many times. The chain couples TRBV5-1 to TRBJ2-2; D possibly corresponds to TRBD2 (6 bases). The germline gives CDR1 SGHRS, CDR2 YFSETQ. The CDR3 has 14 amino acids. Trimming stripped 3 bases from V and 1 base from J, with 7 bases between. The CDR3 here is CASSSEGNTGELFF. CDR3 DNA sequence: TGCGCCAGCAGCTCGGAGGGGAACACCGGGGAGCTGTTTTTT.

By frequency in the sample, this clonotype is medium-sized (0.01 to 0.1%). The CDR3 here is CASSFPGLGVTDTQYF. The CDR3 nucleotides read TGTGCCAGCAGCTTTCCGGGACTAGGGGTTACAGATACGCAGTATTTT. The V and J genes are TRBV7-6 and TRBJ2-3, with TRBD2 matching over 8 bases. Germline CDR1 reads SGHVS; CDR2 reads FNYEAQ. J was trimmed by 3 bases and V by 3 bases; bases with no gene match: 8. The CDR3 is 16 amino acids.

Judged by abundance, this clonotype is medium-sized. The chain joins TRBV7-3 to TRBJ2-7, with 11 bases lining up with TRBD2. J was trimmed by 6 bases and V by 5 bases; bases with no gene match: 12. The CDR3 has 16 amino acids. Per the germline V gene, CDR1 is SGHTA and CDR2 is FQGTGA. The CDR3 here is CASSPAGSLAGGEQYF. CDR3 nucleotide sequence: TGTGCCAGCAGCCCAGCCGGGTCCCTAGCGGGAGGCGAGCAGTACTTC.

Within the sample, this clonotype is medium-sized (0.01 to 0.1%). The rearrangement links TRBV20-1 to TRBJ2-7; 7 nucleotides match TRBD2. Germline loops: CDR1 DFQATT, CDR2 SNEGSKA (reference sequence). Trimming took 5 bases from V and 1 from J; bases not matched to a gene: 11. The CDR3 consists of 15 residues. The CDR3 is CSAVDSGPSSYEQYF. In DNA form, the CDR3 reads TGCAGTGCTGTCGATAGCGGGCCCTCGTCCTACGAGCAGTACTTC.

Many counts were recorded for this clonotype. The V gene is TRBV10-3, the J gene TRBJ1-1; D is ambiguous. From germline, CDR1 is ENHRY and CDR2 SYGVKD. V lost 6 bases to trimming and J lost 3 bases, with 14 bases between them. The CDR3 length is 14 residues. In DNA, the CDR3 is TGTGCCATCAGCTACAATTACCCGGACACTGAAGCTTTCTTT. Its protein product is CAISYNYPDTEAFF.

The table lists this clonotype with many counts. The rearrangement uses TRBV7-8 and TRBJ2-5; 9 nucleotides match TRBD1. Germline trimming cut 5 bases from V and 4 bases from J; bases unmatched to any gene: 8. The CDR3 length is 15 residues. Germline lookup yields CDR1 SGHVS and CDR2 FQNEAQ. CDR3 coding DNA: TGTGCCAGCAGCACGCCCGGACAGGGGATAGAGACCCAGTACTTC. It is translated as CASSTPGQGIETQYF.

This clonotype has ten or more counts. The genes are TRBV6-6 and TRBJ2-1; 12 bases are shared with TRBD1. The germline V gene encodes CDR1 MNHNY and CDR2 SVGAGI (reference sequence). The CDR3 length is 15 residues. Trimming removed 1 base from V and 9 bases from J; junction bases left unmatched: 4. The CDR3: CASSYLGQGAGEQFF. The CDR3 DNA reads as TGTGCCAGCAGTTACTTGGGACAGGGGGCGGGTGAGCAGTTCTTC.

Relative to its sample, this clonotype is medium-sized. The gene calls are TRBV6-5 and TRBJ2-7; tentative D call: TRBD1 (5 bases). V dropped 4 bases and J dropped 5 bases, with 12 bases sitting between them. Germline loops: CDR1 MNHEY, CDR2 SVGAGI. The CDR3 runs 13 residues. The CDR3 DNA reads as TGTGCCAGCAGTTCAGGGTTCGGGCACGAGCAGTACTTC. Translating gives CASSSGFGHEQYF.

This clonotype was detected many times. The rearrangement uses TRBV20-1 and TRBJ2-3, with TRBD2 identical over 9 bases. V was pared by 0 bases and J by 5 bases, with 3 bases of the junction left unmatched. CDR1 and CDR2 (germline): DFQATT, SNEGSKA (reference sequence). The CDR3 consists of 14 residues. The CDR3 here is CSARDSGSGDTQYF. The CDR3 nucleotides are TGCAGTGCTAGAGATAGCGGGAGTGGAGATACGCAGTATTTT.

This clonotype is labeled medium-sized. This rearrangement joins TRBV24-1 to TRBJ1-5; D gene ambiguous. CDR1 and CDR2 from the germline V gene are KGHDR and SFDVKD. V shed 5 bases and J shed 4 bases, with 8 bases lying between them. This CDR3 region has 13 residues. The CDR3 nucleotides read TGTGCCACCAGTGGAGCGGGGAATCAGCCCCAGCATTTT. Translating it yields CATSGAGNQPQHF.

The rearrangement joins TRBV14 to TRBJ2-3; TRBD2 agrees at 9 bases. The trim removed 0 bases at V and 1 base at J, leaving 8 bases unmatched. The germline gives CDR1 SGHDN, CDR2 FVKESK. The CDR3 has 18 amino acids. The CDR3: CASSQEGGGRARTDTQYF. The CDR3 DNA reads TGTGCCAGCAGCCAAGAAGGAGGCGGGAGGGCCCGCACAGATACGCAGTATTTT.

By share of the sample, this clonotype is medium-sized. The chain combines TRBV7-2 with TRBJ2-1; unclear D gene. CDR1 SGHTA and CDR2 FQGNSA come from the germline V gene. The CDR3 has 11 amino acids. Trimming stripped 5 bases from V and 9 bases from J, with 8 bases between. As DNA, the CDR3 is TGTGCCAGCAGCCCCCAGCGTGAGCAGTTCTTC. Residues: CASSPQREQFF. The full variable domain, its missing parts supplied by reference TRBV7-2 and TRBJ2-1, is GAGVSQSPSNKVTEKGKDVELRCDPISGHTALYWYRQSLGQGLEFLIYFQGNSAPDKSGLPSDRFSAERTGGSVSTLTIQRTQQEDSAVYLCASSPQREQFFGPGTRLTVL.

This clonotype was observed many times. The chain uses TRBV11-3 and TRBJ1-1; D gene uncertain. The CDR3 consists of 12 residues. The germline V and J ends were trimmed by 4 bases and 11 bases, with 14 bases remaining between them. The germline V gene encodes CDR1 SGHNT and CDR2 YENEEA. In DNA, the CDR3 is TGTGCCAGCAGCTCCGGTGCAGGTGGGGCTTTCTTT. Its protein is CASSSGAGGAFF. Complete variable domain (other parts from reference TRBV11-3 and TRBJ1-1): EAGVVQSPRYKIIEKKQPVAFWCNPISGHNTLYWYLQNLGQGPELLIRYENEEAVDDSQLPKDRFSAERLKGVDSTLKIQPAELGDSAVYLCASSSGAGGAFFGQGTRLTVV.

This clonotype was counted many times. The chain carries TRBV28 and TRBJ1-2; tentative D call: TRBD1 (5 bases). The germline gives CDR1 MDHEN, CDR2 SYDVKM. The length of the CDR3 is 14 residues. V shed 8 bases and J shed 4 bases, with 17 bases lying between them. The CDR3 sequence is CASLPRRQSYGYTF. CDR3 nucleotide sequence: TGTGCCAGCCTCCCTAGGCGACAGAGCTATGGCTACACCTTC.

In its sample, this clonotype is medium-sized. The genes are TRBV29-1 and TRBJ1-1; D might be TRBD1 (5 bases). This CDR3 region has 13 residues. Trimming stripped 3 bases from V and 11 bases from J, with 19 bases between. Germline V gene lookup returns CDR1 SQVTM and CDR2 ANQGSEA. CDR3 loop: CSVDQGVSVGAFF. DNA for the CDR3: TGCAGCGTTGATCAGGGCGTATCGGTAGGGGCTTTCTTT.

This clonotype is deemed medium-sized. The CDR3 spells CASSLALAYNEQFF. The CDR3 nucleotides are TGTGCCAGCAGTTTAGCGCTGGCTTACAATGAGCAGTTCTTC. V usage is TRBV28 and J usage is TRBJ2-1, with D unclear. Germline assignment: CDR1 MDHEN and CDR2 SYDVKM. The CDR3 length is 14 residues. Trimming cost V 2 bases and J 4 bases, with 9 bases left between them.

This clonotype is termed medium-sized. This chain connects TRBV11-2 to TRBJ2-7; D may correspond to TRBD1 or TRBD2 (5 bases each). Germline V gene sequence: CDR1 SGHAT, CDR2 FQNNGV. V was trimmed by 2 bases and J by 7 bases, leaving 9 bases between them. The CDR3 covers 12 residues. The CDR3: CASSLLWGEQYF. In DNA, the CDR3 is TGTGCCAGCAGCTTACTCTGGGGGGAGCAGTACTTC.